The 24 T cell receptor beta chains listed next were all sequenced from one sample in a study of regulatory T cells in long-lasting Graves disease. Arm-PCR of CDR3 regions with iRepertoire HTBI primers generated TCR beta libraries. TCRdb redid the calling of the multiplex PCR reads with MiXCR, one entry per CDR3 protein. The sample lists a few hundred thousand distinct CDR3 sequences; 20% to 25% were seen once. Sample time point: persistent/refractory GD, antithyroid drugs over 5 years with positive TRAb. After RNA was extracted from PBMCs, the TCR library was made from it. The material was peripheral blood mononuclear cells (PBMCs), obtained when the disease was refractory, from a patient treated with antithyroid drugs. These TCRs come from a female donor with Graves disease.

There are many counts of this clonotype. This sequence joins TRBV28 and TRBJ2-7; possible D gene TRBD2, 5 bases. V was cut by 3 bases and J by 4 bases, with 19 bases left in between. CDR1 is MDHEN, CDR2 SYDVKM, per germline. The CDR3 totals 16 residues. CDR3 DNA: TGTGCCAGCAGTTTGAAGCGGAGGTCGGGCGGATACGAGCAGTACTTC. It is translated as CASSLKRRSGGYEQYF.

This clonotype was recorded at least ten times. This chain connects TRBV19 to TRBJ1-1; the D is unclear. Germline loops: CDR1 LNHDA, CDR2 SQIVND (reference sequence). The CDR3 runs to 11 residues. V shed 7 bases and J shed 0 bases, with 3 bases lying between them. The CDR3, as DNA: TGTGCCAGTATGTTGAACACTGAAGCTTTCTTT. Its translation: CASMLNTEAFF.

This clonotype occurred many times. This chain joins TRBV12-3 or TRBV12-4 and TRBJ2-2; TRBD2 aligns across 8 bases. The V gene end was trimmed by 7 bases and the J gene end by 2 bases; junction bases not matched to a gene: 9. The CDR3 runs 16 residues. CDR3 region: CASTPESGRNTGELFF. Here the CDR3 DNA reads TGTGCCAGCACCCCCGAAAGCGGGAGAAACACCGGGGAGCTGTTTTTT.

This clonotype was seen a few times. Written as DNA, the CDR3 is TGTGCCAGCAGCTCAACTAGTTTCGAGCAGTACTTC. Protein product: CASSSTSFEQYF. The chain links TRBV7-9 to TRBJ2-7; D might be TRBD2 (5 bases). The CDR3 has 12 residues. Germline CDR1 reads SEHNR; CDR2 reads FQNEAQ (reference sequence). V dropped 4 bases and J dropped 6 bases, with 10 bases sitting between them.

This clonotype was seen only once. The chain has TRBV7-8 and TRBJ2-7; D may match TRBD1 or TRBD2 (5 bases each). The germline V gene has CDR1 SGHVS and CDR2 FQNEAQ. V was shortened by 1 base and J by 3 bases, with 13 bases between the two germline ends. The CDR3 is 15 residues long. The CDR3 here is CASSLDEGYVYEQYF. CDR3 coding DNA: TGTGCCAGCAGCTTAGATGAGGGGTACGTCTACGAGCAGTACTTC.

This clonotype came up many times. This rearrangement joins TRBV29-1 to TRBJ2-7; 12 positions agree with TRBD2. CDR1 is SQVTM and CDR2 is ANQGSEA in the germline V gene. Trimming cost V 1 base and J 7 bases; bases outside gene matches: 5. CDR3 length: 14 residues. CDR3 amino acids: CSVEGLAGVWEQYF. As DNA, the CDR3 is TGCAGCGTTGAAGGACTAGCGGGAGTGTGGGAGCAGTACTTC.

This clonotype has ten or more counts. The junction differs from germline at one of its ends, possibly a read error. V is TRBV3-1 and J is TRBJ2-5, with 7 positions matching TRBD1. There are 15 residues in the CDR3. The germline V gene has CDR1 LGHDT and CDR2 YNNKEL (reference sequence). CDR3 loop: CAISRSTGTQETQYF. The CDR3 coding sequence is TGTGCCATCAGCCGGTCGACAGGGACCCAAGAGACCCAGTACTTC.

This clonotype has just a few counts. This chain connects TRBV7-6 to TRBJ1-3; weak D call: TRBD1 (6 bases). The V end lost 5 bases, the J end lost 0 bases, and 14 bases lay between the germline ends. Germline assignment: CDR1 SGHVS and CDR2 FNYEAQ. The CDR3 has 16 amino acids. CDR3 region: CASSTEGGISGNTIYF. Written as DNA, the CDR3 is TGTGCCAGCAGCACCGAAGGGGGGATCTCTGGAAACACCATATATTTT.

There are many counts of this clonotype. The chain combines TRBV7-3 with TRBJ2-7; 8 bases fit TRBD2. This CDR3 contains 15 residues. CDR1 and CDR2 from the germline V gene are SGHTA and FQGTGA. V was clipped by 4 bases and J by 2 bases; unmatched bases: 7. CDR3 amino acids: CASSWASGLTYEQYF. CDR3 bases: TGTGCCAGCAGCTGGGCTAGCGGGCTAACCTACGAGCAGTACTTC.

Worth noting for this clonotype: Compared with germline, one end of the junction differs, possibly owing to a read error. This chain joins TRBV3-1 and TRBJ1-6; 9 bases line up with TRBD1. The germline V gene has CDR1 LGHDT and CDR2 YNNKEL (reference sequence). This CDR3 has 16 amino acids. The CDR3 protein is CASSPQGASYNSPLHF. CDR3 nucleotide sequence: TGTGCCAGCAGCCCACAGGGGGCCTCCTATAATTCACCCCTCCACTTC.

This clonotype was counted many times. The J gene is TRBJ1-2, the V gene TRBV2; D possibly corresponds to TRBD1 (5 bases). Germline CDR1 and CDR2: SNHLY and FYNNEI. V lost 7 bases to trimming and J lost 4 bases, with 19 bases between them. There are 15 residues in the CDR3. CDR3 nucleotide sequence: TGTGCCAGCATCGAGCGGCAGGGAGAGAGCTATGGCTACACCTTC. It is translated as CASIERQGESYGYTF.

This clonotype was counted at least ten times. This chain connects TRBV2 to TRBJ2-7; TRBD2 matches at 12 bases. V lost 3 bases and J lost 1; bases outside the gene matches: 1. CDR1 and CDR2 from the germline V gene are SNHLY and FYNNEI. The CDR3 has 15 residues. DNA for the CDR3: TGTGCCAGCAGTGACGGGACTAGCGGGTCCTACGAGCAGTACTTC. This codes for CASSDGTSGSYEQYF.

This clonotype was detected a few times. Its ends do not fully match the called genes, so a read error is possible. The V gene is TRBV5-6, the J gene TRBJ2-2, with 8 nucleotides matching TRBD1. The CDR3 is 14 residues long. Germline CDR1 and CDR2: SGHDT and YYEEEE. This chain's CDR3 is CASSVDRATGKLFF. The CDR3 DNA reads TGTGCCAGCAGCGTGGACAGGGCAACCGGGAAGCTGTTTTTT.

This clonotype was observed a few times. The chain combines TRBV6-2 or TRBV6-3 with TRBJ1-1; 9 nucleotides align to TRBD1. The germline V gene has CDR1 MNHEY and CDR2 SVGEGT. The junction had 14 bases not matched to a gene; V was cut back by 6 bases and J by 6 bases. The CDR3 is 16 residues long. CDR3 coding DNA: TGTGCCAGCAGGCGGTCCGGGACAGGGTCGATACCTGAAGCTTTCTTT. Amino acids: CASRRSGTGSIPEAFF.

The chain carries TRBV12-3 or TRBV12-4 and TRBJ1-1; no firm D call. The CDR3 consists of 13 residues. V shed 6 bases and J shed 7 bases, with 15 bases lying between them. CDR3 residues: CASSLREPGEAFF. The CDR3 nucleotides read TGTGCCAGCAGCCTCCGGGAGCCAGGTGAAGCTTTCTTT.

This clonotype was counted at least ten times. V usage is TRBV12-3 or TRBV12-4 and J usage is TRBJ1-5; D is undetermined. The CDR3 length is 15 residues. Trimming removed 5 bases from V and 4 bases from J, with 15 bases in between. CDR3 nucleotides: TGTGCCAGCAGTCCGACGGGTCCCCAAAATCAGCCCCAGCATTTT. Encoded protein: CASSPTGPQNQPQHF.

This clonotype was counted many times. CDR3 sequence (DNA): TGTGCCAGCAGTCTCGCTGGGCAAAGAGGAGGGTTCTACGAGCAGTACTTC. Residues: CASSLAGQRGGFYEQYF. J is TRBJ2-7 and V is TRBV28, with D maybe TRBD2 (6 bases). Germline-derived CDR1 and CDR2 are MDHEN and SYDVKM. Deletions cut 5 bases from V and 3 bases from J, with 23 bases between. The CDR3 totals 17 residues.

This chain connects TRBV3-1 to TRBJ2-7, with 8 bases aligning to TRBD2. Germline lookup yields CDR1 LGHDT and CDR2 YNNKEL (reference sequence). Unmatched junction bases numbered 14, after V lost 4 bases and J lost 3 bases. The CDR3 totals 17 residues. CDR3 coding DNA: TGTGCCAGCAGCCCTCCCCTGGGGACTGCGGGGGGCTACGAGCAGTACTTC. Protein: CASSPPLGTAGGYEQYF.

This clonotype was recorded once. This chain uses TRBV28 with TRBJ1-1; 7 bases align to TRBD1. Trimming cost V 2 bases and J 2 bases; bases outside gene matches: 5. Germline V gene data show CDR1 as MDHEN and CDR2 as SYDVKM. The CDR3 loop spans 15 amino acids. In DNA form, the CDR3 reads TGTGCCAGCAGTTTACTCACAGGGGTCAACACTGAAGCTTTCTTT. Translation gives CASSLLTGVNTEAFF.

This clonotype was picked up many times. The genes are TRBV2 and TRBJ2-7; TRBD1 agrees at 7 bases. The CDR3 is 15 amino acids. Looked up from germline, CDR1 is SNHLY and CDR2 is FYNNEI. J lost 2 bases, V lost 6 bases, and 10 bases had no gene match. CDR3 sequence reads: CASSNNPGQTYEQYF. CDR3 in DNA: TGTGCCAGCAGCAACAATCCGGGACAGACCTACGAGCAGTACTTC.

The chain is built from TRBV15 and TRBJ1-5; the D gene is possibly TRBD1 (6 bases). From germline, CDR1 is LNHNV and CDR2 YYDKDF (reference sequence). V was shortened by 2 bases and J by 4 bases, with 12 bases between the two germline ends. The CDR3 loop spans 15 amino acids. CDR3 sequence: CATSRPGTRNQPQHF. CDR3 DNA: TGTGCCACCAGCAGACCAGGGACAAGAAATCAGCCCCAGCATTTT.

This sequence joins TRBV2 and TRBJ2-5; possibly TRBD2 for D (5 bases). The CDR3 sequence is 16 residues long. The germline gives CDR1 SNHLY, CDR2 FYNNEI. V was cut by 7 bases and J by 4 bases, with 22 bases left in between. In nucleotides, the CDR3 is TGTGCCAGCACTGATTGGCGGGCTGGGGTTGTAGAGACCCAGTACTTC. Translated, it gives CASTDWRAGVVETQYF.

This chain uses TRBV6-1 with TRBJ2-2; a weak D match, TRBD2 (6 bases). Between the trimmed V and J ends, which lost 5 bases and 5 bases, there was a span of 15 bases. Per germline, CDR1 MNHNS and CDR2 SASEGT. CDR3 length: 15 amino acids. As DNA, the CDR3 is TGTGCCAGCAGTCACGCGTGGAGGGAGACCGGGGAGCTGTTTTTT. Its translation is CASSHAWRETGELFF.

In its sample, this clonotype was seen many times. The chain joins TRBV15 to TRBJ2-5; a weak D match, TRBD1 (6 bases). The V and J ends lost 0 bases and 5 bases respectively, with 10 bases between them. The CDR3 sequence is 14 residues long. In germline, CDR1 is LNHNV, CDR2 YYDKDF (reference sequence). CDR3: CATSREGGLETQYF. In DNA form, the CDR3 reads TGTGCCACCAGCAGAGAAGGGGGTCTGGAGACCCAGTACTTC.